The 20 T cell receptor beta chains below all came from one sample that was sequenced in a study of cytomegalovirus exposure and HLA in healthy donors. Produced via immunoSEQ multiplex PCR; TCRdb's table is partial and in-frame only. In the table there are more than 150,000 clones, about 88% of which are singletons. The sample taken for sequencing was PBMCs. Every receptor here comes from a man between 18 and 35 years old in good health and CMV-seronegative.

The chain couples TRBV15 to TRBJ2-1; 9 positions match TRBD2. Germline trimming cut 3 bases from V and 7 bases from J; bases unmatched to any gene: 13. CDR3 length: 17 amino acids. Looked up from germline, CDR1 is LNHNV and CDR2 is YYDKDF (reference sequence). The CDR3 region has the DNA TGTGCCACCAGCAGGGATGGGTCTAGCGGGATAGGGAATGAGCAGTTCTTC. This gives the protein CATSRDGSSGIGNEQFF.

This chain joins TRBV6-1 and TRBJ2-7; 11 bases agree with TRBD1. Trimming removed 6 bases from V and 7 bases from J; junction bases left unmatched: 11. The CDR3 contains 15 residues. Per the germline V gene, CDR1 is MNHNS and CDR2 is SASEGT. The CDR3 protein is CASRLGQGAYREQYF. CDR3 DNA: TGTGCCAGCAGGTTAGGACAGGGGGCGTACCGGGAGCAGTACTTC.

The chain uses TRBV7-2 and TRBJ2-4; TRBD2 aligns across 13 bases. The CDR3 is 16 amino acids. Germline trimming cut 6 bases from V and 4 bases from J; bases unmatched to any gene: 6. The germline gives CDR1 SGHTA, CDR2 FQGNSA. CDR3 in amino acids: CASSPPGLAGKNIQYF. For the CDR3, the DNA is TGTGCCAGCAGTCCCCCGGGACTAGCGGGAAAAAACATTCAGTACTTC.

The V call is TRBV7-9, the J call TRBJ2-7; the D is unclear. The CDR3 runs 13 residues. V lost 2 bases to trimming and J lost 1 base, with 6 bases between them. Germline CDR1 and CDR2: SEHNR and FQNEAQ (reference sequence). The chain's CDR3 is CASSLSDSYEQYF. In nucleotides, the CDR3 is TGTGCCAGCAGCTTATCAGATTCCTACGAGCAGTACTTC.

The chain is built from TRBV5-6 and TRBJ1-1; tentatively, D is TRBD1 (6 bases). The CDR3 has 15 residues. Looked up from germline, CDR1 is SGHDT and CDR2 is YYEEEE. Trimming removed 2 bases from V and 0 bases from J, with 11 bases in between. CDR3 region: CASSFVTGLNTEAFF. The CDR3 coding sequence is TGTGCCAGCAGCTTCGTGACAGGATTGAACACTGAAGCTTTCTTT.

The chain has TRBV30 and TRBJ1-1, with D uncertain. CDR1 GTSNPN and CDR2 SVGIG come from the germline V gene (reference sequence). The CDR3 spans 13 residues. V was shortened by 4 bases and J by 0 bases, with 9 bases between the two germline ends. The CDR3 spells CAWTVIMNTEAFF. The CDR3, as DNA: TGTGCCTGGACAGTAATCATGAACACTGAAGCTTTCTTT. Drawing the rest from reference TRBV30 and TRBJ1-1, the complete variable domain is SQTIHQWPATLVQPVGSPLSLECTVEGTSNPNLYWYRQAAGRGLQLLFYSVGIGQISSEVPQNLSASRPQDRQFILSSKKLLLSDSGFYLCAWTVIMNTEAFFGQGTRLTVV.

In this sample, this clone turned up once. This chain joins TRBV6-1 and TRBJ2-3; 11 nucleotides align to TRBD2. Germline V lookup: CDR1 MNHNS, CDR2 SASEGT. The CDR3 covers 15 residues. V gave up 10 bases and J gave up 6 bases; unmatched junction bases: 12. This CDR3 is CATLLAGEGWDTQYF. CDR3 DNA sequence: TGTGCCACCTTACTAGCGGGAGAGGGTTGGGATACGCAGTATTTT.

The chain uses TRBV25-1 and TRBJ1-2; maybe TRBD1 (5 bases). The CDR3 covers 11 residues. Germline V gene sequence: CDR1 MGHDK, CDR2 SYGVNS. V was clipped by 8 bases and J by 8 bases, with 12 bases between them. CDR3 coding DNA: TGTGCCAGCGGTTTTGGGGGGGGCTACACCTTC. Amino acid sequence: CASGFGGGYTF.

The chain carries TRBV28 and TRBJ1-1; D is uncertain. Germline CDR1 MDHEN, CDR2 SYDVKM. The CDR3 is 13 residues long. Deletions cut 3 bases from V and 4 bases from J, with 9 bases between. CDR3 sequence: CASSFRLFTEAFF. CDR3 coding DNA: TGTGCCAGCAGTTTTCGGTTGTTCACTGAAGCTTTCTTT.

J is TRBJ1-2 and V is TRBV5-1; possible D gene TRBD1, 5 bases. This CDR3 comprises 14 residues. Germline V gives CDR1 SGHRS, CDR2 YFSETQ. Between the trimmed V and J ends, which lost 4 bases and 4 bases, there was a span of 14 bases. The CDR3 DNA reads TGCGCCAGCAGCGTGGACACAGCGGGCTATGGCTACACCTTC. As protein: CASSVDTAGYGYTF.

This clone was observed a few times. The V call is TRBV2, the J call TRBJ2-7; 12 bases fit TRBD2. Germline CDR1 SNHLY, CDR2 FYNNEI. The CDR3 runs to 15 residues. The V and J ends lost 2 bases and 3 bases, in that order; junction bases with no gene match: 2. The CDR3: CASSETSGRFYEQYF. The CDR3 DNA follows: TGTGCCAGCAGTGAAACTAGCGGGAGGTTCTACGAGCAGTACTTC.

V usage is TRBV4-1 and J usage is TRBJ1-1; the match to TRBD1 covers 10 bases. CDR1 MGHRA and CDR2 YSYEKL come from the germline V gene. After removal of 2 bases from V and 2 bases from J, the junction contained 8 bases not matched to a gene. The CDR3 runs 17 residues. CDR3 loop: CASSQTLGQGINTEAFF. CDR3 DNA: TGCGCCAGCAGCCAAACTCTGGGACAGGGGATTAACACTGAAGCTTTCTTT.

CDR3 protein: CASSSPGQGLMNTEAFF. The CDR3 DNA sequence: TGTGCCAGCAGCTCACCGGGACAGGGCCTCATGAACACTGAAGCTTTCTTT. V usage is TRBV5-5 and J usage is TRBJ1-1, with 9 bases identical to TRBD1. The germline V gene encodes CDR1 SGHKS and CDR2 YYEKEE (reference sequence). The CDR3 spans 17 residues. The junction had 9 bases not matched to a gene; V was cut back by 3 bases and J by 0 bases.

The CDR3: CASSQVGQNYGYTF. Written as DNA, the CDR3 is TGTGCCAGCAGCCAAGTCGGACAGAACTATGGCTACACCTTC. This sequence joins TRBV14 and TRBJ1-2, with D perhaps matching TRBD1 (6 bases). Trimming took off 1 base at V and 2 bases at J, with 8 bases between the two ends. Looked up from germline, CDR1 is SGHDN and CDR2 is FVKESK. There are 14 residues in the CDR3. Full variable domain (rest looked up from reference TRBV14 and TRBJ1-2): EAGVTQFPSHSVIEKGQTVTLRCDPISGHDNLYWYRRVMGKEIKFLLHFVKESKQDESGMPNNRFLAERTGGTYSTLKVQPAELEDSGVYFCASSQVGQNYGYTFGSGTRLTVV.

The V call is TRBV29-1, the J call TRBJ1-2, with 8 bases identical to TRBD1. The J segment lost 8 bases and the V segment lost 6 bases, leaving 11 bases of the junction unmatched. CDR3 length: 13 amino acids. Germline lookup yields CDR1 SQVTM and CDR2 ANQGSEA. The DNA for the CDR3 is TGCAGCGTCGCTCCCTCCGGACAGGGCGGCTACACCTTC. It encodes CSVAPSGQGGYTF.

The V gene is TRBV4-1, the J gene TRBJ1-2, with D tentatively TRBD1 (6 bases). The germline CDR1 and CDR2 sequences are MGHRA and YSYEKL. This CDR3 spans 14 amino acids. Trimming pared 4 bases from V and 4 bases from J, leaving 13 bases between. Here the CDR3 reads CASSREGETYGYTF. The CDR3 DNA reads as TGCGCCAGCAGCCGCGAGGGGGAGACCTATGGCTACACCTTC.

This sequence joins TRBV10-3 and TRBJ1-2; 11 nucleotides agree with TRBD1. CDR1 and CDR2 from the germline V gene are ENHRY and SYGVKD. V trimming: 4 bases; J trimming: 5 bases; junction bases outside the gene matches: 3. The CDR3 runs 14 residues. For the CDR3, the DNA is TGTGCCATCAGTGGGACAGGGGGCACTTATGGCTACACCTTC. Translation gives CAISGTGGTYGYTF.

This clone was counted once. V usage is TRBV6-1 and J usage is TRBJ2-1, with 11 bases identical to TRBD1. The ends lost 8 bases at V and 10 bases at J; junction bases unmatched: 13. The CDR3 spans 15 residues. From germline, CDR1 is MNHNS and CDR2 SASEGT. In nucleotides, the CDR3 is TGTGCCAGCCACCCCGGGACAGGGGGACGGGACGAGCAGTTCTTC. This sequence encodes CASHPGTGGRDEQFF.

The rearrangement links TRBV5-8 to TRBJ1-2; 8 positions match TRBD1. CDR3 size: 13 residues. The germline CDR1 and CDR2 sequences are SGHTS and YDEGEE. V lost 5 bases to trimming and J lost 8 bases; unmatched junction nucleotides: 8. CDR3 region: CASRLTGVEGYTF. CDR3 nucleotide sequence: TGTGCCAGCAGATTGACAGGGGTAGAGGGCTACACCTTC.

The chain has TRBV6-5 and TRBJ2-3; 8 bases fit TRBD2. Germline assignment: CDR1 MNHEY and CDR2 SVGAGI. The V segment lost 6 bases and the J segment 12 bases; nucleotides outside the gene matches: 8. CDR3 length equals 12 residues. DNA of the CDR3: TGTGCCAGCAGGGGGGATAGCGGGGTACAGTATTTT. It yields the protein CASRGDSGVQYF.